One and the same sample provided the 11 T cell receptor beta chains below, sequenced in a study of T-cell reconstitution after alpha-beta-depleted transplantation in children. TCRbeta library preparation incorporated unique molecular identifiers. TCRdb re-called the PCR reads through MiXCR, storing one row per CDR3 protein. The profile covers around 700,000 distinct CDR3 sequences, with around 13% appearing a single time and 0.79% taken by the ten largest. The input for sequencing was PBMCs, taken before TCRalphabeta/CD19-depleted stem cell transplant. The source of these receptors is a girl aged 2-10 years with congenital amegakaryocytic thrombocytopenia, due to receive a stem cell transplant.

In the case of this clonotype: A much bigger clone sits one base away, suggesting this may be a read error. V and J are TRBV20-1 and TRBJ2-7; possibly TRBD2 for D (6 bases). The CDR3 has 15 residues. Germline CDR1 reads DFQATT; CDR2 reads SNEGSKA (reference sequence). The CDR3 is CSAAHPGTPYYEQSF. The CDR3 DNA reads as TGCAGTGCTGCGCATCCCGGGACTCCTTACTACGAGCAGTCCTTC.

The sample holds a few counts of this clonotype. The V gene is TRBV7-8, the J gene TRBJ2-1; 11 nucleotides align to TRBD2. V shed 1 base, J shed 8 bases, and the junction held 13 bases outside the gene matches. CDR1 is SGHVS and CDR2 is FQNEAQ in the germline V gene. The CDR3 totals 18 residues. The DNA of the CDR3 is TGTGCCAGCAGCTTAGGGACTAGCGGGTCCTCCCCTACGTATGAGCAGTTCTTC. It is translated as CASSLGTSGSSPTYEQFF.

This clonotype occurred many times. J is TRBJ2-2 and V is TRBV27; D gene unclear. Germline values: CDR1 MNHEY, CDR2 SMNVEV (reference sequence). The V and J ends lost 6 bases and 1 base respectively, with 6 bases between them. The CDR3 spans 13 residues. CDR3 nucleotide sequence: TGTGCCAGCAGACAGCAGAACACCGGGGAGCTGTTTTTT. This encodes CASRQQNTGELFF.

This clonotype turned up a few times. This chain uses TRBV11-2 with TRBJ1-2; D gene ambiguous. V lost 1 base to trimming and J lost 8 bases, with 11 bases between them. This CDR3 comprises 13 residues. Germline values: CDR1 SGHAT, CDR2 FQNNGV. DNA for the CDR3: TGTGCCAGCAGCTTAGGGATTCTTAGGGGCTACACCTTC. Translated: CASSLGILRGYTF.

There are a few counts of this clonotype. The chain has TRBV7-2 and TRBJ2-1; a weak D match, TRBD1 (7 bases). CDR3 length: 16 residues. The V end was cut by 5 bases, the J end by 5 bases, with 19 bases between. CDR1 and CDR2 from the germline V gene are SGHTA and FQGNSA. CDR3 in DNA: TGTGCCAGCAGCCGCGCTGGAGGGGGCGTCCACAATGAGCAGTTCTTC. Amino acids: CASSRAGGGVHNEQFF.

This clonotype was seen more than once but under ten times. The rearrangement joins TRBV15 to TRBJ1-5, with D uncertain. CDR1 and CDR2 (germline): LNHNV, YYDKDF (reference sequence). The CDR3 sequence is 13 residues long. V was pared by 0 bases and J by 7 bases, with 7 bases between. The chain's CDR3 is CATSRDRSQPQHF. Written as DNA, the CDR3 is TGTGCCACCAGCAGAGACAGGAGCCAGCCCCAGCATTTT.

This clonotype has only one observation. J is TRBJ2-3 and V is TRBV28; a possible D gene is TRBD2 (6 bases). Trimming pared 8 bases from V and 1 base from J, leaving 10 bases between. This CDR3 region has 13 residues. The V gene's germline CDR1 is MDHEN and CDR2 SYDVKM. CDR3 loop: CASRQRGTDTQYF. The DNA of the CDR3 is TGTGCCAGCCGGCAGCGGGGCACAGATACGCAGTATTTT.

This clonotype was counted at least ten times. The rearrangement links TRBV7-2 to TRBJ2-3; weak D call: TRBD2 (6 bases). CDR3 length: 15 residues. Germline assignment: CDR1 SGHTA and CDR2 FQGNSA. V gave up 5 bases and J gave up 2 bases, with 14 bases separating them. The CDR3 DNA sequence: TGTGCCAGCAGCCTCCATGCGGGACTCACAGATACGCAGTATTTT. Its protein product is CASSLHAGLTDTQYF. The variable domain in full, with the rest retrieved from reference TRBV7-2 and TRBJ2-3, is GAGVSQSPSNKVTEKGKDVELRCDPISGHTALYWYRQSLGQGLEFLIYFQGNSAPDKSGLPSDRFSAERTGGSVSTLTIQRTQQEDSAVYLCASSLHAGLTDTQYFGPGTRLTVL.

CDR3 residues: CASSQSTQGTDTQYF. The CDR3 DNA is TGTGCCAGCAGCCAAAGCACTCAAGGCACAGATACGCAGTATTTT. The J gene is TRBJ2-3, the V gene TRBV7-9; no clear D gene. Per germline, CDR1 SEHNR and CDR2 FQNEAQ (reference sequence). The V end lost 5 bases, the J end lost 1 base, and 13 bases lay between the germline ends. CDR3 length: 15 amino acids.

The chain joins TRBV20-1 to TRBJ2-7; weak D call: TRBD1 (6 bases). The V and J ends lost 0 bases and 2 bases respectively, with 20 bases between them. Looked up from germline, CDR1 is DFQATT and CDR2 is SNEGSKA (reference sequence). The CDR3 has 17 residues. The CDR3 coding sequence is TGCAGTGCTAGAGATGGCAGGGGCAACAGTCGGCCCTACGAGCAGTACTTC. Protein: CSARDGRGNSRPYEQYF.

V is TRBV6-5 and J is TRBJ1-1; no clear D gene. Trimming took 2 bases from V and 7 from J, leaving 11 bases between them. The CDR3 contains 13 residues. Per the germline V gene, CDR1 is MNHEY and CDR2 is SVGAGI. Here the CDR3 reads CASSYVTSGEAFF. The CDR3 nucleotides read TGTGCCAGCAGTTACGTAACCTCGGGTGAAGCTTTCTTT.